Below, 25 T cell receptor beta chains from the same sample are listed, as sequenced in a study of early T cells in non-severe SARS-CoV-2 infection. TCRdb re-called the 5' RACE reads through MiXCR, storing one row per CDR3 protein. The sample includes about 72,000 distinct CDR3 sequences, less than 9.5% of them seen just once. What was sequenced was whole blood. These receptors all come from an adult who was a healthcare worker with PCR-confirmed SARS-CoV-2 infection or an uninfected control (not recorded which).

This clonotype was seen at least ten times. The chain couples TRBV7-3 to TRBJ1-1; a weak D match, TRBD1 (5 bases). V lost 4 bases and J 5 bases, leaving 20 bases between the germline ends. Germline CDR1 reads SGHTA; CDR2 reads FQGTGA. The CDR3 contains 16 residues. The CDR3 region is CASSSSPTLQGTEAFF. CDR3 bases: TGTGCCAGCAGCTCCTCGCCAACTCTGCAGGGAACTGAAGCTTTCTTT.

V usage is TRBV18 and J usage is TRBJ2-1; D possibly corresponds to TRBD2 (5 bases). The V end lost 5 bases, the J end lost 4 bases, and 6 bases lay between the germline ends. This CDR3 is 12 amino acids long. CDR1 and CDR2 (germline): KGHSH, LQKENI. CDR3 residues: CASSGLYNEQFF. DNA for the CDR3: TGTGCCAGCTCAGGACTGTACAATGAGCAGTTCTTC. The variable domain in full, with the rest retrieved from reference TRBV18 and TRBJ2-1, is NAGVMQNPRHLVRRRGQEARLRCSPMKGHSHVYWYRQLPEEGLKFMVYLQKENIIDESGMPKERFSAEFPKEGPSILRIQQVVRGDSAAYFCASSGLYNEQFFGPGTRLTVL.

This chain uses TRBV29-1 with TRBJ2-3, with 9 bases fitting TRBD2. Germline assignment: CDR1 SQVTM and CDR2 ANQGSEA. The CDR3 runs 14 residues. Trimming took 3 bases from V and 6 from J; bases not matched to a gene: 7. CDR3 in amino acids: CSVDGLAGPDTQYF. For the CDR3, the DNA is TGCAGCGTTGACGGGCTAGCGGGGCCCGATACGCAGTATTTT.

This clonotype was picked up many times. V usage is TRBV7-2 and J usage is TRBJ2-5; 16 nucleotides line up with TRBD2. The germline V gene has CDR1 SGHTA and CDR2 FQGNSA. The CDR3 is 19 residues long. The junction had 11 bases not matched to a gene; V was cut back by 5 bases and J by 2 bases. CDR3 coding DNA: TGTGCCAGCAGCCCGAAGGCCGGGACTAGCGGGAGGGAACAAGAGACCCAGTACTTC. Its protein product is CASSPKAGTSGREQETQYF.

This clonotype showed up just a few times. The V call is TRBV6-1, the J call TRBJ1-4; TRBD1 is a possible D gene (5 bases). This CDR3 region has 13 residues. V lost 6 bases, J lost 13 bases, and 18 bases lay in between. Per germline, CDR1 MNHNS and CDR2 SASEGT. CDR3 amino acids: CASRVDPNGGLFF. The CDR3 coding sequence is TGTGCCAGCAGAGTGGACCCGAACGGGGGACTGTTTTTT.

This chain uses TRBV12-3 or TRBV12-4 with TRBJ2-7; perhaps TRBD2 as D (6 bases). The CDR3 totals 16 residues. V dropped 5 bases and J dropped 0 bases, with 17 bases sitting between them. The DNA for the CDR3 is TGTGCCAGCAGTATTAAACTAGCTGCTCGCTCCTACGAGCAGTACTTC. Protein: CASSIKLAARSYEQYF.

This chain connects TRBV20-1 to TRBJ2-3; 9 nucleotides line up with TRBD2. Losses at the gene ends were 3 bases for V and 1 base for J; bases not matched to a gene: 5. This CDR3 spans 15 amino acids. Germline loops: CDR1 DFQATT, CDR2 SNEGSKA (reference sequence). The CDR3 spells CSASPAGGRTDTQYF. CDR3 DNA sequence: TGCAGTGCTAGCCCAGCGGGAGGCCGCACAGATACGCAGTATTTT.

The chain employs TRBV7-2 and TRBJ2-7; D might be TRBD2 (6 bases). Trimming shortened V by 7 bases and J by 2 bases, and 18 bases separated the two germline ends. Germline assignment: CDR1 SGHTA and CDR2 FQGNSA. The length of the CDR3 is 15 residues. Here the CDR3 reads CASTRSGSGPYEQYF. Here the CDR3 DNA reads TGTGCCAGCACCCGTAGCGGTAGTGGACCCTACGAGCAGTACTTC.

This chain uses TRBV12-3 or TRBV12-4 with TRBJ2-7; D gene unclear. The CDR3 totals 12 residues. V shed 0 bases and J shed 3 bases, with 3 bases lying between them. The DNA of the CDR3 is TGTGCCAGCAGTTTAGCCCTCTACGAGCAGTACTTC. Translated: CASSLALYEQYF.

The V gene is TRBV11-1, the J gene TRBJ2-5; 7 bases line up with TRBD2. CDR3 size: 15 residues. Per the germline V gene, CDR1 is SGHAT and CDR2 is FQDESV (reference sequence). The trim removed 5 bases at V and 4 bases at J, leaving 10 bases unmatched. This CDR3 is CASSLRGGSRETQYF. CDR3 bases: TGTGCCAGCAGCCTGAGAGGCGGGAGTCGAGAGACCCAGTACTTC.

This clonotype was found a few times. The chain has TRBV7-2 and TRBJ2-5; unclear D gene. Germline CDR1 reads SGHTA; CDR2 reads FQGNSA. The CDR3 spans 16 residues. Trimming cost V 2 bases and J 5 bases, with 18 bases left between them. The CDR3 is CASSLFDLPLGETQYF. The CDR3 DNA follows: TGTGCCAGCAGCTTATTCGATCTTCCCTTAGGGGAGACCCAGTACTTC.

This clonotype was detected ten times or more. CDR3: CASSPVLGGEQFF. The CDR3, as DNA: TGCGCCAGCAGCCCAGTACTAGGGGGAGAGCAGTTCTTC. This sequence joins TRBV5-1 and TRBJ2-1, with D perhaps matching TRBD1 (6 bases). With 4 bases removed from V and 10 bases from J, the gap between germline ends came to 15 bases. The CDR3 runs to 13 residues. The germline V gene encodes CDR1 SGHRS and CDR2 YFSETQ.

The rearrangement uses TRBV20-1 and TRBJ2-1; D is undetermined. Trimming took 6 bases from V and 4 from J, leaving 16 bases between them. This CDR3 comprises 14 residues. Germline V lookup: CDR1 DFQATT, CDR2 SNEGSKA (reference sequence). Written as DNA, the CDR3 is TGCAGTGCGCCCGCCCTCCCCGATTACAATGAGCAGTTCTTC. Translating gives CSAPALPDYNEQFF.

This clonotype was detected many times. The chain employs TRBV4-3 and TRBJ2-1; 7 bases align to TRBD2. Per germline, CDR1 LGHNA and CDR2 YSLEER. Trimming removed 0 bases from V and 5 bases from J; junction bases left unmatched: 16. The CDR3 is 19 amino acids. CDR3 protein: CASSQDSIGAAGEHNEQFF. The CDR3 region has the DNA TGCGCCAGCAGCCAAGATTCAATAGGCGCGGCGGGAGAACACAATGAGCAGTTCTTC.

The chain couples TRBV10-3 to TRBJ2-7, with 7 bases matching TRBD1. Trimming removed 6 bases from V and 0 bases from J; junction bases left unmatched: 5. Germline V gene data show CDR1 as ENHRY and CDR2 as SYGVKD. The CDR3 runs to 14 residues. CDR3 protein: CAIRGDRSSYEQYF. Here the CDR3 DNA reads TGTGCCATCAGGGGGGACAGATCCTCCTACGAGCAGTACTTC.

This clonotype came up many times. This chain uses TRBV7-6 with TRBJ2-1, with TRBD2 identical over 7 bases. Germline V gene lookup returns CDR1 SGHVS and CDR2 FNYEAQ. V was pared by 5 bases and J by 6 bases, with 10 bases of the junction left unmatched. The CDR3 length is 15 residues. The chain's CDR3 is CASSTGTIAGNEQFF. The CDR3 nucleotides read TGTGCCAGCAGCACGGGGACTATTGCTGGCAATGAGCAGTTCTTC.

This clonotype was picked up a small number of times. V is TRBV27 and J is TRBJ2-1; 7 bases map to TRBD2. Looked up from germline, CDR1 is MNHEY and CDR2 is SMNVEV (reference sequence). The CDR3 is 15 amino acids. V gave up 4 bases and J gave up 9 bases; unmatched junction bases: 12. CDR3 coding DNA: TGTGCCAGCAGTTCGTTACCCGCCTCTAGCGGTGAGCAGTTCTTC. Residues: CASSSLPASSGEQFF.

This clonotype was picked up a small number of times. The chain joins TRBV29-1 to TRBJ2-1; a weak D match, TRBD2 (6 bases). Germline V CDR1 and CDR2: SQVTM, ANQGSEA. The V end was cut by 0 bases, the J end by 0 bases, with 9 bases between. The CDR3 extends over 15 amino acids. Here the CDR3 reads CSVEDGGGSYNEQFF. The CDR3 DNA reads as TGCAGCGTTGAAGATGGGGGAGGCTCCTACAATGAGCAGTTCTTC.

This clonotype has just a few counts. V gene TRBV19 combines with J gene TRBJ2-7, with 8 bases fitting TRBD2. After removal of 7 bases from V and 8 bases from J, the junction contained 10 bases not matched to a gene. The CDR3 totals 13 residues. Germline V gene data show CDR1 as LNHDA and CDR2 as SQIVND (reference sequence). CDR3: CASTPRSGVQQYF. In nucleotides, the CDR3 is TGTGCCAGTACCCCACGTAGCGGGGTCCAGCAGTACTTC.

This clonotype turned up a few times. The gene calls are TRBV11-3 and TRBJ2-1; TRBD2 aligns across 8 bases. The V segment lost 3 bases and the J segment 2 bases; nucleotides outside the gene matches: 3. The CDR3 extends over 15 amino acids. Germline V gene lookup returns CDR1 SGHNT and CDR2 YENEEA. The CDR3 region has the DNA TGTGCCAGCAGCTTTACTAGCGGAGCCTACAATGAGCAGTTCTTC. Amino acids: CASSFTSGAYNEQFF.

This clonotype turned up a few times. The chain employs TRBV29-1 and TRBJ2-5, with 11 bases that match TRBD2. V was clipped by 5 bases and J by 7 bases; unmatched bases: 6. The CDR3 extends over 13 amino acids. Germline assignment: CDR1 SQVTM and CDR2 ANQGSEA. The CDR3 DNA follows: TGCAGCGTTATTGGACTAGCGGGCTGGACCCAGTACTTC. As protein: CSVIGLAGWTQYF.

The chain joins TRBV15 to TRBJ2-7, with 7 bases matching TRBD2. Trimming cost V 0 bases and J 0 bases; bases outside gene matches: 5. This CDR3 has 16 residues. In germline, CDR1 is LNHNV, CDR2 YYDKDF (reference sequence). The CDR3 nucleotides read TGTGCCACCAGCAGAGAAGTTGCGGGAGCCTCCTACGAGCAGTACTTC. It yields the protein CATSREVAGASYEQYF. The full variable domain, with the rest looked up from reference TRBV15 and TRBJ2-7, is DAMVIQNPRYQVTQFGKPVTLSCSQTLNHNVMYWYQQKSSQAPKLLFHYYDKDFNNEADTPDNFQSRRPNTSFCFLDIRSPGLGDTAMYLCATSREVAGASYEQYFGPGTRLTVT.

The chain links TRBV28 to TRBJ2-7, with 7 bases identical to TRBD1. The CDR3 has 13 amino acids. Germline V gives CDR1 MDHEN, CDR2 SYDVKM. Trimming at V came to 2 bases and at J to 7 bases, leaving 5 bases not matched to a gene. This CDR3 is CASSLIGTAEQYF. The CDR3 nucleotides are TGTGCCAGCAGTTTAATCGGGACAGCGGAGCAGTACTTC.

In its sample, this clonotype was seen many times. The J gene is TRBJ2-1, the V gene TRBV7-2; D is unresolved. The V gene's germline CDR1 is SGHTA and CDR2 FQGNSA. This CDR3 spans 13 amino acids. V shed 4 bases and J shed 5 bases, with 9 bases lying between them. The CDR3 DNA follows: TGTGCCAGCAGCTCCCGACCTAACAATGAGCAGTTCTTC. Translating it yields CASSSRPNNEQFF.

This clonotype was found a few times. The gene calls are TRBV5-1 and TRBJ2-6, with a tentative D call TRBD1 (6 bases). The CDR3 sequence is 16 residues long. Germline V gene sequence: CDR1 SGHRS, CDR2 YFSETQ. Trimming removed 4 bases from V and 3 bases from J, with 14 bases in between. CDR3 residues: CASSLSSGVGANVLTF. The CDR3, as DNA: TGCGCCAGCAGCCTATCCTCAGGGGTTGGGGCCAACGTCCTGACTTTC.